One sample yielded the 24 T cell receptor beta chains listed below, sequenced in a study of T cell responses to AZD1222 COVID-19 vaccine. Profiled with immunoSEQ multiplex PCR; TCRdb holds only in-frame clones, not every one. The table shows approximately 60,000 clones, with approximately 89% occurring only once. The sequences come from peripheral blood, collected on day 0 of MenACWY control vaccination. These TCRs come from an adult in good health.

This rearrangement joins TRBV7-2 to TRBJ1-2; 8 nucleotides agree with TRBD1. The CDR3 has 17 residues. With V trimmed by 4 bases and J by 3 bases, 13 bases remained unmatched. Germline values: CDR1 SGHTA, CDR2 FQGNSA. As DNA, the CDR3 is TGTGCCAGCAGCTCTCGGGCAGGGGGCAAGGGAGACTATGGCTACACCTTC. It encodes CASSSRAGGKGDYGYTF.

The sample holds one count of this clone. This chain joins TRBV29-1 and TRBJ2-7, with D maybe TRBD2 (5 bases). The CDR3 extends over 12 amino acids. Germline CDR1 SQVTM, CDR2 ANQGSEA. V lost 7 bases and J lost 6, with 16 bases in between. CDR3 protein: CSAYVGGGEQYF. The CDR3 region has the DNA TGCAGCGCCTATGTAGGAGGCGGCGAGCAGTACTTC.

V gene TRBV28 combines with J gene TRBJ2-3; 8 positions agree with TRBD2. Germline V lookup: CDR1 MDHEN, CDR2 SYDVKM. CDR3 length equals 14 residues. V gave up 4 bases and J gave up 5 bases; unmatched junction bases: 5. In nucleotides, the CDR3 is TGTGCCAGCAGTTCAGCGGGAGAAGGAGATACGCAGTATTTT. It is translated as CASSSAGEGDTQYF.

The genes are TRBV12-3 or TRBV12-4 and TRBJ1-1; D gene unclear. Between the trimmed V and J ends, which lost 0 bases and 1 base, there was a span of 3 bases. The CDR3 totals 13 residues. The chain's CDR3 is CASSLARNTEAFF. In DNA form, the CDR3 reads TGTGCCAGCAGTTTAGCCAGGAACACTGAAGCTTTCTTT.

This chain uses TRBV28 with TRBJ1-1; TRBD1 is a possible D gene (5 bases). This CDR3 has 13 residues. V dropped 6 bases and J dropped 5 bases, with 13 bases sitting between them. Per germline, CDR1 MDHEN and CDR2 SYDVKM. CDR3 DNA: TGTGCCAGCAGCGGGGCGCCGCTGACTGAAGCTTTCTTT. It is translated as CASSGAPLTEAFF. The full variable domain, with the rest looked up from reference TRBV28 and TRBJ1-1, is DVKVTQSSRYLVKRTGEKVFLECVQDMDHENMFWYRQDPGLGLRLIYFSYDVKMKEKGDIPEGYSVSREKKERFSLILESASTNQTSMYLCASSGAPLTEAFFGQGTRLTVV.

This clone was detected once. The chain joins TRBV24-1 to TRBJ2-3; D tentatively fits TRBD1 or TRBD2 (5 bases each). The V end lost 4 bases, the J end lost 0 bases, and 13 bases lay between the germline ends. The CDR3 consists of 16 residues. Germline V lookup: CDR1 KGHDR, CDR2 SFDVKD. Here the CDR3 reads CATSEPGTASTDTQYF. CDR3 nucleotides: TGTGCCACCAGTGAGCCCGGGACGGCTAGCACAGATACGCAGTATTTT.

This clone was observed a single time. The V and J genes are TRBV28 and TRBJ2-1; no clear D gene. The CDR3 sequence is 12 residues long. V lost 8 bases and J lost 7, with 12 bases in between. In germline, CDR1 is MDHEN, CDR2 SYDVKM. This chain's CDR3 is CASSYLVNEQFF. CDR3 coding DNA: TGTGCCAGCTCCTATTTAGTTAATGAGCAGTTCTTC.

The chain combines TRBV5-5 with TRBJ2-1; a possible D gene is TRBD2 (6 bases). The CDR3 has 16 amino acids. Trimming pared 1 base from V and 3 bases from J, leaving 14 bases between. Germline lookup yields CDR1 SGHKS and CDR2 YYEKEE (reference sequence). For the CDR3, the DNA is TGTGCCAGCAGCTTGTATGGCCACGGGGGCTACAATGAGCAGTTCTTC. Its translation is CASSLYGHGGYNEQFF.

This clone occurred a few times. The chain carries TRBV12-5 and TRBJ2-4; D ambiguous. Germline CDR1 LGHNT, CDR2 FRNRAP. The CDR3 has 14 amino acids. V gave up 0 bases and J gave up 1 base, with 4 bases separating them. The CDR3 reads CASGLVGAKNIQYF. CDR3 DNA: TGTGCTAGTGGTTTGGTGGGGGCCAAAAACATTCAGTACTTC.

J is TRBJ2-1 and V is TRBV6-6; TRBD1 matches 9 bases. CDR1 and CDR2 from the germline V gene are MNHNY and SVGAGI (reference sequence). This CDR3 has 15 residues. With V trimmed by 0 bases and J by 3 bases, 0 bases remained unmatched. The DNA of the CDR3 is TGTGCCAGCAGTTACTCGGGACAGGGCTACAATGAGCAGTTCTTC. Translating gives CASSYSGQGYNEQFF.

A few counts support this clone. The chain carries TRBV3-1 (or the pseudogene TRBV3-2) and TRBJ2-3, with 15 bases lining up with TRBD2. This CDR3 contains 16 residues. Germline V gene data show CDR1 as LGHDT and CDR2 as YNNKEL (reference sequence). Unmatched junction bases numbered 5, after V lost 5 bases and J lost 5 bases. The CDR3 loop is CASSYGLAGGGDTQYF. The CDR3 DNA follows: TGTGCCAGCAGCTACGGACTAGCGGGAGGGGGAGATACGCAGTATTTT.

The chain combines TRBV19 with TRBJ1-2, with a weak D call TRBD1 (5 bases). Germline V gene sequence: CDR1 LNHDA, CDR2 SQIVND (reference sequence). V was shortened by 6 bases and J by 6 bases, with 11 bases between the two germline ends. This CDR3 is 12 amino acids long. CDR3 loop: CASSLRGDGYTF. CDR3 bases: TGTGCCAGTAGCCTAAGGGGCGATGGCTACACCTTC.

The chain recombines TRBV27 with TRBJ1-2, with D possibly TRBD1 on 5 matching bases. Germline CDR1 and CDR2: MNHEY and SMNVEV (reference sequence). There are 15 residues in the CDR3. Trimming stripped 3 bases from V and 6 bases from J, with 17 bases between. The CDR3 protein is CASSLWQGRSDGYTF. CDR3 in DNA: TGTGCCAGCAGTTTGTGGCAGGGAAGGTCCGATGGCTACACCTTC.

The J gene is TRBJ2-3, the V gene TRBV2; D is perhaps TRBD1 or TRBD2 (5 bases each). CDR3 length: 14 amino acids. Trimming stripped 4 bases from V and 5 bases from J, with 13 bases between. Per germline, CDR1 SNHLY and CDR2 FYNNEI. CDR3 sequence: CASSGVGVGDTQYF. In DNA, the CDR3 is TGTGCCAGCAGTGGTGTGGGGGTGGGAGATACGCAGTATTTT.

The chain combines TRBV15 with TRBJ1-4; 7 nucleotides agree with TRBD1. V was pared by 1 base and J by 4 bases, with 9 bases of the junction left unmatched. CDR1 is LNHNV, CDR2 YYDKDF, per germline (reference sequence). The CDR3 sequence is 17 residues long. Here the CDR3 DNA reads TGTGCCACCAGCAGAGGGACAGGAGGGGGTTTTAATGAAAAACTGTTTTTT. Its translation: CATSRGTGGGFNEKLFF.

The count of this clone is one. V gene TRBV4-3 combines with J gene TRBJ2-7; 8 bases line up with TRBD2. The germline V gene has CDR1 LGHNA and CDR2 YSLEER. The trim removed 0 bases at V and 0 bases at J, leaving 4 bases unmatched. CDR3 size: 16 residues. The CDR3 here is CASSQDREGYSYEQYF. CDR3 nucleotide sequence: TGCGCCAGCAGCCAAGATCGGGAGGGGTACTCCTACGAGCAGTACTTC.

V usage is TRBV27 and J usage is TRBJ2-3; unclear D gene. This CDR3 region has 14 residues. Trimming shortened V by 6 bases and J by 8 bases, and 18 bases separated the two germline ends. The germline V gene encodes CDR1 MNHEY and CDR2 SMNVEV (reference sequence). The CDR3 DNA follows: TGTGCCAGCAGCTCCTACCCGGAACAGATTACGCAGTATTTT. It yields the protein CASSSYPEQITQYF.

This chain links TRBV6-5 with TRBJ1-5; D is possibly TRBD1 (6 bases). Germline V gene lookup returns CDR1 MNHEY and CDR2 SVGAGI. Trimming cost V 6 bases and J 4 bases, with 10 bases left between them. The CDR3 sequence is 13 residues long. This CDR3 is CASRPQGNQPQHF. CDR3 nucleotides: TGTGCCAGCAGGCCTCAGGGGAATCAGCCCCAGCATTTT.

CDR3 in amino acids: CAWSVQERENTIYF. CDR3 sequence (DNA): TGTGCCTGGAGTGTACAGGAAAGGGAAAACACCATATATTTT. The V gene is TRBV30, the J gene TRBJ1-3; a possible D gene is TRBD1 (5 bases). This CDR3 is 14 amino acids long. Trimming removed 0 bases from V and 6 bases from J, with 12 bases in between. The germline gives CDR1 GTSNPN, CDR2 SVGIG (reference sequence).

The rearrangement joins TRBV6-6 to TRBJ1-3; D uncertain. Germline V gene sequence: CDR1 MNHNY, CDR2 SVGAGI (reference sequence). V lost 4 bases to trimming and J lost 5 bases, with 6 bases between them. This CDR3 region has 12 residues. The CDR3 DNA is TGTGCCAGCAGTTCCCGTAGAAACACCATATATTTT. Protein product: CASSSRRNTIYF.

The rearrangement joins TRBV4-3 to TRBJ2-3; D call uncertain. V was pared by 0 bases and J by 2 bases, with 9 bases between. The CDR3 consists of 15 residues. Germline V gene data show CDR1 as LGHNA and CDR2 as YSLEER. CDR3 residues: CASSQDPPYTDTQYF. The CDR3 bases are TGCGCCAGCAGCCAAGACCCCCCCTACACAGATACGCAGTATTTT.

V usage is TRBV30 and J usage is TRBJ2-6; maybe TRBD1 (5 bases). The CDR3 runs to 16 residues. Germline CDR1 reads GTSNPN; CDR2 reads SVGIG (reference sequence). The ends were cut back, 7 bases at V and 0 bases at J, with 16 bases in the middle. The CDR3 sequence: CALGVGFPSGANVLTF. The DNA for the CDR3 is TGTGCCTTAGGGGTTGGTTTTCCCTCTGGGGCCAACGTCCTGACTTTC.

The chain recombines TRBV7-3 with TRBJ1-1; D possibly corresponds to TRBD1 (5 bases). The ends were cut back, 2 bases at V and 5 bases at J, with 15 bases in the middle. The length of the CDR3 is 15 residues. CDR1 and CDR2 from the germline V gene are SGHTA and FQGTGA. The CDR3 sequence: CASSLSLTGRTEAFF. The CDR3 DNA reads TGTGCCAGCAGCTTATCCTTGACGGGACGGACTGAAGCTTTCTTT.

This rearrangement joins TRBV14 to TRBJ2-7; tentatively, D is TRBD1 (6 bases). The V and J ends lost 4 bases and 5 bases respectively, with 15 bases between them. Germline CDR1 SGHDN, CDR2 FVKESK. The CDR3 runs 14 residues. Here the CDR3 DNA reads TGTGCCAGCAGCCTACTGCGGACAGTGAACGAGCAGTACTTC. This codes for CASSLLRTVNEQYF.